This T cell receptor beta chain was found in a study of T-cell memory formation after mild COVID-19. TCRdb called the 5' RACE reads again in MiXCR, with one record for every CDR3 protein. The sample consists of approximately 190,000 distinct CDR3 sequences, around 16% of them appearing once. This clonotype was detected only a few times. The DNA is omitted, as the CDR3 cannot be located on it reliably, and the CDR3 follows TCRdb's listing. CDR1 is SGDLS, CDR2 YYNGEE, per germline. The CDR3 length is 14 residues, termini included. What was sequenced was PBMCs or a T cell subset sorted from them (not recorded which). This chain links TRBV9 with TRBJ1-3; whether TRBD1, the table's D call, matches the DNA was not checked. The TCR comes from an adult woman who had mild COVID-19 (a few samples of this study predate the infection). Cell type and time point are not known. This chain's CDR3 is CASSVVAGGNTICF.